This TCR beta chain was recovered during a study of CD8+ T cells in alopecia areata. Study details: Treated patients were scored for severity by percent of scalp affected.

To note about this clone: The target antigen is unknown.

Treatment indicated: oral pan-JAK inhibitor, 5-10 mg twice daily. CDR1 is SQVTM and CDR2 is ANQGSEA in the germline V gene. This CDR3 region has 16 residues. Trimming cost V 4 bases and J 3 bases; bases outside gene matches: 10. Study results and limitations: TCRs were shared less clearly across patients than in mice, possibly for HLA-related reasons.

Once RNA had been extracted, it was reverse transcribed into cDNA to act as the sequencing template. This table comes from immunoSEQ multiplex PCR, and its TCRdb copy is limited to in-frame clones, with some not included. This table has under 250,000 clones, more than 45% appearing once. This clonotype originated in a human donor with alopecia areata. The sequenced sample was CD4+ T cells sorted from blood, obtained at week 4, from a patient treated with tofacitinib. This chain uses TRBV29-1 with TRBJ2-1; 9 bases are a match to TRBD1. The CDR3 protein is CSVGASQGAFYNEQFF. DNA of the CDR3: TGCAGCGTTGGGGCTTCACAGGGGGCGTTCTACAATGAGCAGTTCTTC.